Listed below are T cell receptor beta chains from one sample, sequenced in a study of vaccination and CD4 T cells after COVID-19. Which antigens these TCRs recognize remains unknown. From the PCR reads, TCRdb called clonotypes with MiXCR, one entry per CDR3 protein. This table has 15,000 to 20,000 distinct CDR3 sequences, about 63% appearing once. Sequencing input: CD4+ T cells from blood, cultured in vitro. The receptor set was obtained from a human donor who had recovered from COVID-19. Both conserved end residues are part of each CDR3. The order of the fields is V gene, CDR3 length, D gene, J gene, clone size, CDR3 protein, CDR3 DNA. A D gene is named only where the DNA matches it firmly. Clone size appears in some rows only: once, few, many, or a class for an expanded clone.

TRBV10-3,13,NA,TRBJ2-3,NA,CAISVASTDTQYF,TGTGCCATCAGTGTGGCCAGCACAGATACGCAGTATTTT
TRBV12-3/TRBV12-4,14,NA,TRBJ2-2,NA,CASSLQGGTGELFF,TGTGCCAGCAGTTTACAGGGAGGCACCGGGGAGCTGTTTTTT
TRBV28,15,TRBD1,TRBJ2-5,NA,CASSFGTEPQETQYF,TGTGCCAGCAGTTTTGGGACAGAACCACAAGAGACCCAGTACTTC
TRBV7-3,14,NA,TRBJ2-1,NA,CASSGPGAYNEQFF,TGTGCCAGCAGCGGACCGGGTGCCTACAATGAGCAGTTCTTC
TRBV19,13,TRBD1,TRBJ2-7,NA,CASSTGQGTQQYF,TGTGCCAGTAGTACCGGACAGGGAACCCAGCAGTACTTC
TRBV5-1,15,TRBD2,TRBJ2-5,once,CASSEGLARQETQYF,TGCGCCAGCAGCGAGGGACTAGCGCGCCAAGAGACCCAGTACTTC
TRBV19,15,NA,TRBJ1-2,few,CASSSQTPGDYGYTF,TGTGCCAGTAGTTCGCAAACCCCGGGGGACTATGGCTACACCTTC
TRBV11-2,14,TRBD1,TRBJ1-1,few,CASSWDRGITEAFF,TGTGCCAGCAGCTGGGACAGGGGGATCACTGAAGCTTTCTTT
TRBV14,12,NA,TRBJ2-7,NA,CASSQDSYEQYF,TGTGCCAGCAGCCAAGACTCCTACGAGCAGTACTTC
TRBV27,15,NA,TRBJ2-3,NA,CASQGAGRPKDTQYF,TGTGCCAGCCAAGGGGCGGGGAGGCCAAAAGATACGCAGTATTTT
TRBV27,14,NA,TRBJ2-7,few,CASSFLGASYEQYF,TGTGCCAGCAGTTTCCTGGGGGCGAGCTACGAGCAGTACTTC
TRBV27,17,TRBD1,TRBJ1-6,NA,CASSLYSGQGANSPLHF,TGTGCCAGCAGTCTCTATTCAGGACAGGGGGCGAATTCACCCCTCCACTTT
TRBV6-5,14,NA,TRBJ1-2,few,CASSYSAGSLRYTF,TGTGCCAGCAGTTACTCCGCAGGTTCCCTACGCTACACCTTC
TRBV2,14,NA,TRBJ1-2,NA,CASSAETGYYGYTF,TGTGCCAGCAGTGCAGAAACAGGGTACTATGGCTACACCTTC
TRBV6-1,13,TRBD2,TRBJ2-7,few,CASRKLAGGPEYF,TGTGCCAGCAGGAAACTAGCGGGAGGGCCGGAGTACTTC
TRBV6-1,14,TRBD2,TRBJ2-3,NA,CASTGGGAEDTQYF,TGTGCCAGCACGGGCGGGGGGGCCGAAGATACGCAGTATTTT
TRBV24-1,12,NA,TRBJ1-1,few,CATSDRTQKAFF,TGTGCCACCAGTGATCGGACCCAAAAAGCTTTCTTT
TRBV24-1,16,NA,TRBJ2-7,once,CATSDRTGPSGYEQYF,TGTGCCACCAGTGACCGGACAGGGCCTAGCGGCTACGAGCAGTACTTC
TRBV15,16,NA,TRBJ2-5,NA,CATSRDLAGTLETQHF,TGTGCCACCAGCAGAGATCTCGCAGGGACTTTGGAGACCCAGCACTTC
TRBV11-3,16,NA,TRBJ1-6,NA,CASSLDLGSSNSPLHF,TGTGCCAGCAGCTTAGATCTGGGGAGTTCCAATTCACCCCTCCACTTT
TRBV2,13,NA,TRBJ1-6,NA,CASSERRSVPLHF,TGTGCCAGCAGTGAGCGTAGAAGTGTCCCCCTCCACTTT
TRBV20-1,13,TRBD2,TRBJ2-3,NA,CSAPGTTRNTQYF,TGCAGTGCCCCCGGGACTACAAGGAATACGCAGTATTTT
TRBV7-2,16,TRBD2,TRBJ2-7,NA,CASSLETASGGSEQYF,TGTGCCAGCAGCTTAGAAACGGCTAGCGGGGGCTCCGAGCAGTACTTC
TRBV27,15,NA,TRBJ1-1,NA,CASRTWGGLDTEAFF,TGTGCCAGCAGGACCTGGGGGGGCTTGGACACTGAAGCTTTCTTT
TRBV28,16,TRBD1,TRBJ2-7,NA,CASKGDRVVRHYEQYF,TGTGCCAGCAAAGGGGACAGGGTTGTTCGTCACTACGAGCAGTACTTC
TRBV20-1,15,TRBD1,TRBJ1-1,NA,CSARDSKFVWTEAFF,TGCAGTGCTCGGGACAGTAAATTTGTTTGGACTGAAGCTTTCTTT
TRBV5-1,14,NA,TRBJ1-1,NA,CASSLSGANTEAFF,TGCGCCAGCAGCTTGTCGGGCGCGAACACTGAAGCTTTCTTT
TRBV7-2,13,NA,TRBJ1-4,NA,CASSFGVYEKLFF,TGTGCCAGCAGCTTTGGGGTATATGAAAAACTGTTTTTT
TRBV7-9,13,NA,TRBJ1-5,NA,CASSPDGNQPQHF,TGTGCCAGCAGCCCGGATGGGAATCAGCCCCAGCATTTT
TRBV6-5,17,TRBD2,TRBJ2-2,NA,CASSYSITGGGTGELFF,TGTGCCAGCAGTTACTCGATAACCGGGGGGGGCACCGGGGAGCTGTTTTTT
TRBV19,16,TRBD1,TRBJ1-1,NA,CATRPGTERGNTEAFF,TGTGCCACCCGTCCCGGGACAGAAAGAGGGAACACTGAAGCTTTCTTT
TRBV6-1,13,TRBD1,TRBJ2-5,NA,CASSEDREETQYF,TGTGCCAGCAGTGAGGACAGGGAAGAGACCCAGTACTTC
TRBV10-3,13,TRBD1,TRBJ1-1,NA,CAIRDRENTEAFF,TGTGCCATCAGGGACAGGGAGAACACTGAAGCTTTCTTT